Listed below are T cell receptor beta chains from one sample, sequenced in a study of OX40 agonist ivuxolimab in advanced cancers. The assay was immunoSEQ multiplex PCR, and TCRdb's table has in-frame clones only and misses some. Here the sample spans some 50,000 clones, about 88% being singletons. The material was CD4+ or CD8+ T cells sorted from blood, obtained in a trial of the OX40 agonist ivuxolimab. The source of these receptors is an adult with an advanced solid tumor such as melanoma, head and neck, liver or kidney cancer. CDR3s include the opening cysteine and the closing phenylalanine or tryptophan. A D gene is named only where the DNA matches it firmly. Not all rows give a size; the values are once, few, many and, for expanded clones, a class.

CDR3 protein: CASSLGTVSTDTQYF; CDR3 DNA: TGTGCCAGCAGCCTAGGGACAGTCAGCACAGATACGCAGTATTTT; CDR3 length: 15; clone size: .; D gene: TRBD1; V gene: TRBV9; J gene: TRBJ2-3
CDR3 protein: CASSFQETQYF; CDR3 DNA: TGTGCCAGCAGCTTCCAAGAGACCCAGTACTTC; CDR3 length: 11; clone size: .; D gene: .; V gene: TRBV13; J gene: TRBJ2-5
CDR3 protein: CASSLSWGTGANVLTF; CDR3 DNA: TGTGCCAGCAGCTTGTCATGGGGGACTGGGGCCAACGTCCTGACTTTC; CDR3 length: 16; clone size: once; D gene: .; V gene: TRBV5-6; J gene: TRBJ2-6
CDR3 protein: CASSDDVGGAVTDTQYF; CDR3 DNA: TGCGCCAGCAGTGACGATGTCGGGGGGGCCGTGACAGATACGCAGTATTTT; CDR3 length: 17; clone size: .; D gene: TRBD2; V gene: TRBV10-2; J gene: TRBJ2-3
CDR3 protein: CASSSRDRLSEKLFF; CDR3 DNA: TGTGCCAGCAGCTCCCGGGACAGGTTAAGTGAAAAACTGTTTTTT; CDR3 length: 15; clone size: .; D gene: TRBD1; V gene: TRBV7-9; J gene: TRBJ1-4
CDR3 protein: CASSQGSLGRADYGYTF; CDR3 DNA: TGCGCCAGCAGCCAGGGAAGTTTGGGACGAGCGGACTATGGCTACACCTTC; CDR3 length: 17; clone size: .; D gene: .; V gene: TRBV4-1; J gene: TRBJ1-2
CDR3 protein: CSVLGQGGTGELFF; CDR3 DNA: TGCAGCGTTTTGGGACAGGGGGGCACCGGGGAGCTGTTTTTT; CDR3 length: 14; clone size: .; D gene: TRBD1; V gene: TRBV29-1; J gene: TRBJ2-2
CDR3 protein: CASSEEPRGDSPLHF; CDR3 DNA: TGTGCCAGCAGTGAAGAGCCCCGTGGGGATTCACCCCTCCACTTT; CDR3 length: 15; clone size: .; D gene: .; V gene: TRBV27; J gene: TRBJ1-6
CDR3 protein: CASSQDGGASSYNEQFF; CDR3 DNA: TGCGCCAGCAGCCAAGACGGGGGGGCAAGCTCCTACAATGAGCAGTTCTTC; CDR3 length: 17; clone size: medium-sized; D gene: TRBD2; V gene: TRBV4-3; J gene: TRBJ2-1
CDR3 protein: CASSQVQGPQETQYF; CDR3 DNA: TGCGCCAGCAGCCAAGTACAGGGTCCACAAGAGACCCAGTACTTC; CDR3 length: 15; clone size: .; D gene: .; V gene: TRBV4-1; J gene: TRBJ2-5
CDR3 protein: CASSQDGGGDEKLFF; CDR3 DNA: TGCGCCAGCAGCCAAGACGGGGGTGGGGATGAAAAACTGTTTTTT; CDR3 length: 15; clone size: .; D gene: .; V gene: TRBV4-1; J gene: TRBJ1-4
CDR3 protein: CASSPGQGAEYGYTF; CDR3 DNA: TGTGCCAGCAGCCCGGGACAGGGGGCAGAGTATGGCTACACCTTC; CDR3 length: 15; clone size: .; D gene: TRBD1; V gene: TRBV7-8; J gene: TRBJ1-2
CDR3 protein: CASSFLRPEAFF; CDR3 DNA: TGTGCCAGCAGCTTTCTACGCCCTGAAGCTTTCTTT; CDR3 length: 12; clone size: .; D gene: .; V gene: TRBV11-2; J gene: TRBJ1-1
CDR3 protein: CASTGGYEQYF; CDR3 DNA: TGTGCCAGCACGGGGGGTTACGAGCAGTACTTC; CDR3 length: 11; clone size: .; D gene: TRBD2; V gene: TRBV25-1; J gene: TRBJ2-7
CDR3 protein: CASSATSRIEGYEQFF; CDR3 DNA: TGTGCCAGCAGCGCTACATCTCGTATCGAGGGGTATGAGCAGTTCTTC; CDR3 length: 16; clone size: .; D gene: .; V gene: TRBV28; J gene: TRBJ2-1
CDR3 protein: CASSVGGGGGAGNEQFF; CDR3 DNA: TGTGCCAGCAGCGTAGGAGGCGGCGGGGGGGCCGGCAATGAGCAGTTCTTC; CDR3 length: 17; clone size: .; D gene: TRBD2; V gene: TRBV9; J gene: TRBJ2-1
CDR3 protein: CASSFGLAGGPRGDTQYF; CDR3 DNA: TGTGCCAGCAGTTTCGGACTAGCGGGAGGGCCTAGGGGAGATACGCAGTATTTT; CDR3 length: 18; clone size: .; D gene: TRBD2; V gene: TRBV27; J gene: TRBJ2-3
CDR3 protein: CASSAGPSNQPQHF; CDR3 DNA: TGTGCCAGCAGCGCTGGACCAAGCAATCAGCCCCAGCATTTT; CDR3 length: 14; clone size: once; D gene: .; V gene: TRBV9; J gene: TRBJ1-5
CDR3 protein: CASIDRGRWGSGFDYEQYF; CDR3 DNA: TGTGCCAGCATCGACAGGGGCCGGTGGGGTAGCGGGTTCGACTACGAGCAGTACTTC; CDR3 length: 19; clone size: .; D gene: .; V gene: TRBV9; J gene: TRBJ2-7
CDR3 protein: CAQKTSGLTYEQYF; CDR3 DNA: TGTGCGCAGAAGACTAGCGGATTAACCTACGAGCAGTACTTC; CDR3 length: 14; clone size: .; D gene: TRBD2; V gene: TRBV2; J gene: TRBJ2-7
CDR3 protein: CATKLRDSPYNEQFF; CDR3 DNA: TGTGCCACAAAACTCCGGGACAGCCCCTACAATGAGCAGTTCTTC; CDR3 length: 15; clone size: .; D gene: TRBD1; V gene: TRBV15; J gene: TRBJ2-1
CDR3 protein: CASSLSGQGATGELFF; CDR3 DNA: TGTGCCAGCAGTTTATCCGGACAGGGTGCCACCGGGGAGCTGTTTTTT; CDR3 length: 16; clone size: once; D gene: TRBD1; V gene: TRBV27; J gene: TRBJ2-2
CDR3 protein: CASRAAGGNEKLFF; CDR3 DNA: TGTGCCAGCAGGGCGGCGGGGGGGAATGAAAAACTGTTTTTT; CDR3 length: 14; clone size: .; D gene: .; V gene: TRBV2; J gene: TRBJ1-4
CDR3 protein: CASSVVREGGMAIGYTF; CDR3 DNA: TGTGCCAGCAGCGTAGTACGGGAGGGGGGCATGGCAATTGGCTACACCTTC; CDR3 length: 17; clone size: .; D gene: .; V gene: TRBV9; J gene: TRBJ1-2
CDR3 protein: CASSQGSTEAFF; CDR3 DNA: TGTGCCAGCAGCCAAGGCTCCACTGAAGCTTTCTTT; CDR3 length: 12; clone size: .; D gene: .; V gene: TRBV11-2; J gene: TRBJ1-1
CDR3 protein: CASRTDRKTQYF; CDR3 DNA: TGTGCCAGCAGAACCGACCGGAAGACCCAGTACTTC; CDR3 length: 12; clone size: .; D gene: .; V gene: TRBV9; J gene: TRBJ2-5